One sample yielded the 10 T cell receptor beta chains listed below, sequenced in a study of early T cells in non-severe SARS-CoV-2 infection. Via MiXCR, TCRdb re-called the 5' RACE reads, giving one row per CDR3 protein. The sample gives 30,000 to 35,000 distinct CDR3 sequences, roughly 4.2% of which show up once; approximately 5.8% is in the top ten. The sequenced sample was whole blood. The receptors shown here come from an adult who was a healthcare worker with PCR-confirmed SARS-CoV-2 infection or an uninfected control (not recorded which).

The sample holds many counts of this clonotype. The rearrangement uses TRBV20-1 and TRBJ2-3; 9 bases match TRBD2. Germline lookup yields CDR1 DFQATT and CDR2 SNEGSKA (reference sequence). The ends lost 7 bases at V and 4 bases at J; junction bases unmatched: 9. The CDR3 has 14 residues. The CDR3 here is CSGLAGLAADTQYF. In DNA, the CDR3 is TGCAGTGGCCTTGCGGGACTAGCAGCAGATACGCAGTATTTT.

V is TRBV20-1 and J is TRBJ1-5; tentatively, D is TRBD1 (6 bases). Germline V lookup: CDR1 DFQATT, CDR2 SNEGSKA (reference sequence). V dropped 7 bases and J dropped 7 bases, with 17 bases sitting between them. This CDR3 region has 13 residues. The CDR3 DNA sequence: TGCAGTGGCAACAACAGGGTCGTACAGCCCCAGCATTTT. Translation: CSGNNRVVQPQHF.

The V gene is TRBV20-1, the J gene TRBJ2-3; D gene uncertain. The length of the CDR3 is 14 residues. Germline V CDR1 and CDR2: DFQATT, SNEGSKA (reference sequence). V lost 3 bases, J lost 6 bases, and 16 bases lay in between. DNA for the CDR3: TGCAGTGCTAGCCCGAGGATTGGGTGGGATACGCAGTATTTT. It specifies CSASPRIGWDTQYF.

This clonotype was seen at least ten times. The rearrangement uses TRBV14 and TRBJ2-3; the D call may be TRBD1 or TRBD2 (5 bases each). Trimming took 4 bases from V and 7 from J, leaving 9 bases between them. Germline V gene data show CDR1 as SGHDN and CDR2 as FVKESK. CDR3 length: 12 residues. The CDR3 nucleotides are TGTGCCAGCAGCCGGTGGGGGAATACGCAGTATTTT. Amino acid sequence: CASSRWGNTQYF.

This clonotype was recorded at least ten times. The rearrangement joins TRBV27 to TRBJ2-4; possible D gene TRBD1, 6 bases. Germline assignment: CDR1 MNHEY and CDR2 SMNVEV (reference sequence). Trimming pared 6 bases from V and 0 bases from J, leaving 21 bases between. The CDR3 covers 18 residues. For the CDR3, the DNA is TGTGCCAGCAGCCCCCTAACCGGGACATCTTTAGCCAAAAACATTCAGTACTTC. It codes for CASSPLTGTSLAKNIQYF.

This clonotype was seen repeatedly, ten times or more. The genes are TRBV3-1 and TRBJ1-5, with D uncertain. The CDR3 contains 13 residues. Between the trimmed V and J ends, which lost 0 bases and 7 bases, there was a span of 7 bases. CDR1 is LGHDT and CDR2 is YNNKEL in the germline V gene (reference sequence). The CDR3 nucleotides are TGTGCCAGCAGCCAAGAATTAGGGCAGCCCCAGCATTTT. As protein: CASSQELGQPQHF. The variable domain in full, completed from reference TRBV3-1 and TRBJ1-5, reads DTAVSQTPKYLVTQMGNDKSIKCEQNLGHDTMYWYKQDSKKFLKIMFSYNNKELIINETVPNRFSPKSPDKAHLNLHINSLELGDSAVYFCASSQELGQPQHFGDGTRLSIL.

This clonotype has ten or more counts. The J gene is TRBJ1-1, the V gene TRBV5-1, with TRBD1 as a possible D gene (6 bases). The V and J ends lost 4 bases and 6 bases respectively, with 13 bases between them. Germline V gene lookup returns CDR1 SGHRS and CDR2 YFSETQ. CDR3 length: 13 residues. Here the CDR3 DNA reads TGCGCCAGCAGCCAAGGACAGTTTCCTGAAGCTTTCTTT. Translation gives CASSQGQFPEAFF. Full variable domain (missing parts from reference TRBV5-1 and TRBJ1-1): KAGVTQTPRYLIKTRGQQVTLSCSPISGHRSVSWYQQTPGQGLQFLFEYFSETQRNKGNFPGRFSGRQFSNSRSEMNVSTLELGDSALYLCASSQGQFPEAFFGQGTRLTVV.

At least ten counts were recorded for this clonotype. The chain combines TRBV5-1 with TRBJ2-5, with 7 bases identical to TRBD1. Germline V lookup: CDR1 SGHRS, CDR2 YFSETQ. The CDR3 runs to 15 residues. Trimming cost V 3 bases and J 1 base; bases outside gene matches: 6. The DNA for the CDR3 is TGCGCCAGCAGCTCAGGGACAGAACTCCAAGAGACCCAGTACTTC. It is translated as CASSSGTELQETQYF.

This clonotype showed up many times. The chain links TRBV6-5 to TRBJ1-3, with 8 bases identical to TRBD1. CDR3 length: 16 amino acids. Trimming at V came to 2 bases and at J to 3 bases, leaving 6 bases not matched to a gene. From germline, CDR1 is MNHEY and CDR2 SVGAGI. CDR3 in DNA: TGTGCCAGCAGTTACGGCCAGGGGGCCAGTGGAAACACCATATATTTT. This translates into CASSYGQGASGNTIYF.

The chain carries TRBV7-2 and TRBJ2-5; the D call may be TRBD1 or TRBD2 (7 bases each). The V end lost 7 bases, the J end lost 2 bases, and 17 bases lay between the germline ends. Per germline, CDR1 SGHTA and CDR2 FQGNSA. This CDR3 comprises 15 residues. CDR3: CASTQGGDSQETQYF. The DNA for the CDR3 is TGTGCCAGCACCCAGGGGGGGGATTCTCAAGAGACCCAGTACTTC. Using reference TRBV7-2 and TRBJ2-5 for the parts outside the CDR3, the full variable domain is GAGVSQSPSNKVTEKGKDVELRCDPISGHTALYWYRQSLGQGLEFLIYFQGNSAPDKSGLPSDRFSAERTGGSVSTLTIQRTQQEDSAVYLCASTQGGDSQETQYFGPGTRLLVL.